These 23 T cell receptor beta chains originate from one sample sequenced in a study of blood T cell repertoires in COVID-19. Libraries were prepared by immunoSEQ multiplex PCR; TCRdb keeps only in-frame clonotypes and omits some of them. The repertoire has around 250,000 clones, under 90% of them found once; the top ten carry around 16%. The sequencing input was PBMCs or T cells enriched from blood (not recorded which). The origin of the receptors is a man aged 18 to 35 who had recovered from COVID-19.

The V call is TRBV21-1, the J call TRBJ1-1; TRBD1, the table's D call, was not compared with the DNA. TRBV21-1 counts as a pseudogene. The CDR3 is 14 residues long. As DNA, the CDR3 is TGTGCCAGCAGCAAACAGGGAAGGAGCACTGAAGCTTTCTTT. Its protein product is CASSKQGRSTEAFF.

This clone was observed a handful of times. The chain's CDR3 is CASSLAGTNTGELFF. The CDR3 DNA is TGTGCCAGCAGCTTAGCCGGGACAAACACCGGGGAGCTGTTTTTT. The rearrangement joins TRBV11-2 to TRBJ2-2; possibly TRBD1 for D (6 bases). The CDR3 covers 15 residues. Germline V CDR1 and CDR2: SGHAT, FQNNGV. The germline V and J ends were trimmed by 1 base and 2 bases, with 8 bases remaining between them.

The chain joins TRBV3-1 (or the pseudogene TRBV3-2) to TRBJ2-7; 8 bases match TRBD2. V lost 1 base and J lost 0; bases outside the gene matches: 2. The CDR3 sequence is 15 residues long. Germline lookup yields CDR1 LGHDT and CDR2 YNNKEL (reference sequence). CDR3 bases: TGTGCCAGCAGCCAAGGCGGGGGGAGCTCCTACGAGCAGTACTTC. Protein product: CASSQGGGSSYEQYF.

The CDR3, as DNA: TGTGCCAGCATCACAGGGGTAGGGGATTCTAGCACAGATACGCAGTATTTT. Residues: CASITGVGDSSTDTQYF. The J gene is TRBJ2-3, the V gene TRBV11-2, with 7 bases lining up with TRBD1. Germline CDR1 is SGHAT and CDR2 is FQNNGV. The V segment lost 7 bases and the J segment 0 bases; nucleotides outside the gene matches: 13. This CDR3 comprises 17 residues.

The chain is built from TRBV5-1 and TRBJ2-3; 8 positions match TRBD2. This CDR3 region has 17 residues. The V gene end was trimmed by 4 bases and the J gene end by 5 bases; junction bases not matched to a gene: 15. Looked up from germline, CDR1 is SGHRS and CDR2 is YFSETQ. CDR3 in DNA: TGCGCCAGCAGCGTTTCTCCAGCCGGGGGGGCGGAAGATACGCAGTATTTT. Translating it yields CASSVSPAGGAEDTQYF.

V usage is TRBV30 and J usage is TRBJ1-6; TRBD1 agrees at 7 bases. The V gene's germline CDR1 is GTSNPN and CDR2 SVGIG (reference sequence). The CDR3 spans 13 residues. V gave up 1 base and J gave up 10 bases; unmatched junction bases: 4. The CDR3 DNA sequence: TGTGCCTGGAGTGCGGGACAGCCCTCACCCCTCCACTTT. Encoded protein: CAWSAGQPSPLHF.

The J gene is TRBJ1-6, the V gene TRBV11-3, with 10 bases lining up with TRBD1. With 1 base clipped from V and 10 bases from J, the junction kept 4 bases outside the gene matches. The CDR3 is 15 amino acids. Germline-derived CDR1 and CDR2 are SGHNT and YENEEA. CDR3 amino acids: CASSLGDRGESPLHF. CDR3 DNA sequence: TGTGCCAGCAGCTTAGGGGACAGGGGAGAGTCACCCCTCCACTTT.

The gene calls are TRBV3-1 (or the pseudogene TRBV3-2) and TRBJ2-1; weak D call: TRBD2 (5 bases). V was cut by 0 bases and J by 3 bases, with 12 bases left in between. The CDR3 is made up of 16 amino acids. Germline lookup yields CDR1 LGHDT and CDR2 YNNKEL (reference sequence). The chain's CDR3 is CASSQEGSPVYNEQFF. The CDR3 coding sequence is TGTGCCAGCAGCCAAGAGGGGAGTCCAGTCTACAATGAGCAGTTCTTC.

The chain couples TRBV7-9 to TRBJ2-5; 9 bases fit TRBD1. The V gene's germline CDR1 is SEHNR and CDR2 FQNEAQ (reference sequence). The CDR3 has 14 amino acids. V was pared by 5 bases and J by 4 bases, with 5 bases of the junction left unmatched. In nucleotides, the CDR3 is TGTGCCAGCAGCCCGGGACAGGGAGGAGAGACCCAGTACTTC. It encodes CASSPGQGGETQYF.

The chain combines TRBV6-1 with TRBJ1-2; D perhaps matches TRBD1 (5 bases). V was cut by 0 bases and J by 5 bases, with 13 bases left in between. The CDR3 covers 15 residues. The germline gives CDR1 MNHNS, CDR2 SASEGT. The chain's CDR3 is CASSEAGAGSYGYTF. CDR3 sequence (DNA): TGTGCCAGCAGTGAAGCAGGGGCAGGGTCTTATGGCTACACCTTC.

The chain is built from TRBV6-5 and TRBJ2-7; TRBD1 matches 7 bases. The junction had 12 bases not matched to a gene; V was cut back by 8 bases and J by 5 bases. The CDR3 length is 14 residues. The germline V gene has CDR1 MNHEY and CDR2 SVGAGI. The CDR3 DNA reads TGTGCCAGCCGTAGCTCGTACAGGGGAAACGAGCAGTACTTC. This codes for CASRSSYRGNEQYF.

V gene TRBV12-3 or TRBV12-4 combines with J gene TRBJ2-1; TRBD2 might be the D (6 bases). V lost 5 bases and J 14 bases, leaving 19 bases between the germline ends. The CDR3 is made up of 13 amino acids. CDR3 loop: CASSLGRGITKFF. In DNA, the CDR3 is TGTGCCAGCAGTCTGGGACGGGGGATCACCAAGTTCTTC.

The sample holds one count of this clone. The CDR3 sequence: CASGPRTYEQYF. The CDR3 coding sequence is TGCGCCAGCGGGCCTCGAACCTACGAGCAGTACTTC. The chain employs TRBV10-2 and TRBJ2-7; D remains unclear. Germline V CDR1 and CDR2: WSHSY, SAAADI. Trimming removed 8 bases at V and 2 bases at J, with 10 bases between. The CDR3 length is 12 residues.

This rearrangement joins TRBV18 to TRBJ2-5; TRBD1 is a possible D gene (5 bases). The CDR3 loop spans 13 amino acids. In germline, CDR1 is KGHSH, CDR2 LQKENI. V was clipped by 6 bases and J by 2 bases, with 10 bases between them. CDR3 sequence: CASSGPSQETQYF. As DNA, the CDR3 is TGTGCCAGCTCGGGGCCTTCTCAAGAGACCCAGTACTTC.

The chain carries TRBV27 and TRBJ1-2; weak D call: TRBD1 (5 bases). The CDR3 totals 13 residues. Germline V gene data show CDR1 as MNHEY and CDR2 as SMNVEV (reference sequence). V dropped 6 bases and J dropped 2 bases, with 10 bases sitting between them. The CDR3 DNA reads TGTGCCAGCAGCCAGGGAAAAAACTATGGCTACACCTTC. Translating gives CASSQGKNYGYTF.

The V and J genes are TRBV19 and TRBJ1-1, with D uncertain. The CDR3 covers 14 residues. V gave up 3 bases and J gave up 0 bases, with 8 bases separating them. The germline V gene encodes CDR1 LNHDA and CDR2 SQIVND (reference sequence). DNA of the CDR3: TGTGCCAGTAGTATGGGCACCTTGAACACTGAAGCTTTCTTT. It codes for CASSMGTLNTEAFF.

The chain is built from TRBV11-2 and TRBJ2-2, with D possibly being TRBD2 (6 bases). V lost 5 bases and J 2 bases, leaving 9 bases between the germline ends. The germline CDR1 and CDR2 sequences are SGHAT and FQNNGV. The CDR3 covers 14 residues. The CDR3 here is CASSGDSNTGELFF. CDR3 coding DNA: TGTGCCAGCAGCGGGGACTCAAACACCGGGGAGCTGTTTTTT.

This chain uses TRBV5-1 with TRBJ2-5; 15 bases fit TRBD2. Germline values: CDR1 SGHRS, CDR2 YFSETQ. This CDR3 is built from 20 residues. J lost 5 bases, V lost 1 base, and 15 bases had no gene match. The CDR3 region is CASSLQGTSGGTFSGETQYF. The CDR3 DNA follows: TGCGCCAGCAGCTTGCAGGGGACTAGCGGGGGGACATTCTCTGGGGAGACCCAGTACTTC.

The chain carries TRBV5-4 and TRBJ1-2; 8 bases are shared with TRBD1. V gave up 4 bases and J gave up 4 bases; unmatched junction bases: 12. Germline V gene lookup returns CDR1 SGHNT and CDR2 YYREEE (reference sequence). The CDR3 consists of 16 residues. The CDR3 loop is CASSRGQGGSSYGYTF. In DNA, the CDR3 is TGTGCCAGCAGCCGCGGACAGGGTGGATCGAGCTATGGCTACACCTTC.

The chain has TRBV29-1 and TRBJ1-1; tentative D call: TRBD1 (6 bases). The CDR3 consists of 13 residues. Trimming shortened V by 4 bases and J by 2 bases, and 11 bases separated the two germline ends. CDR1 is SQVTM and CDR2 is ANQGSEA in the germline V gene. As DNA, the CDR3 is TGCAGCGTTGCTGGACAGCTTAACACTGAAGCTTTCTTT. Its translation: CSVAGQLNTEAFF.

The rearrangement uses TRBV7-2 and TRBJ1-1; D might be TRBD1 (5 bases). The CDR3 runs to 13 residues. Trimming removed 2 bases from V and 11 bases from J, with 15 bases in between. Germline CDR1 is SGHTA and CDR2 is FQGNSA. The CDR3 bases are TGTGCCAGCAGCTTATGGCAGGGACTTGGGGCTTTCTTT. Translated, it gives CASSLWQGLGAFF.

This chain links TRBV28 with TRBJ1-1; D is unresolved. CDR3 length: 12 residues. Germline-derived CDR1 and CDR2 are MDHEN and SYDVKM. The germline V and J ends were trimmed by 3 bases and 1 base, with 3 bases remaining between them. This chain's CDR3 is CASSFRNTEAFF. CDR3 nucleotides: TGTGCCAGCAGTTTCAGGAACACTGAAGCTTTCTTT.

The DNA of the CDR3 is TGCGCCACCTCAACAGGGGGTCAGCCCCAGCATTTT. Its protein is CATSTGGQPQHF. The rearrangement uses TRBV10-2 and TRBJ1-5; the match to TRBD1 covers 8 bases. Germline V CDR1 and CDR2: WSHSY, SAAADI. V trimming: 10 bases; J trimming: 6 bases; junction bases outside the gene matches: 5. The CDR3 has 12 residues.